The rows below give T cell receptor beta chains drawn from one sample of a study of blood T cell repertoires in COVID-19. TCRdb's copy holds only in-frame clones and misses some; the assay was immunoSEQ multiplex PCR. The repertoire has 200,000 or so clones, 70% to 90% of them found once; the top ten carry 15% to 20%. Source material: peripheral blood. The source of these receptors is a man aged 45-60 years with COVID-19, enrolled during active disease. Both conserved end residues are part of each CDR3. A D gene is named only where the DNA matches it firmly. Part of the rows lack a size; the others show once, few, many or a class for expanded clones.

>NA|TRBJ1-1|NA|14|TRBV27
TGTGCCAGCAGTACCAGGGGCCGGAACACTGAAGCTTTCTTT
CASSTRGRNTEAFF
>TRBD1|TRBJ1-6|NA|14|TRBV3-1/TRBV3-2
TGTGCCAGCAGCCCGACAGGGGGCGATTCACCCCTCCACTTT
CASSPTGGDSPLHF
>NA|TRBJ1-5|NA|16|TRBV7-9
TGTGCCAGCAGCATCTGGGGCGGGATGGGCAATCAGCCCCAGCATTTT
CASSIWGGMGNQPQHF
>NA|TRBJ2-7|NA|13|TRBV30
TGTGCCTGGAAGGAGGGGACGTACTACGAGCAGTACTTC
CAWKEGTYYEQYF
>NA|TRBJ1-5|NA|18|TRBV19
TGTGCCAGTAGTATTCCCCGGGTCGGGGGTATAAGCAATCAGCCCCAGCATTTT
CASSIPRVGGISNQPQHF
>NA|TRBJ1-2|NA|15|TRBV6-6
TGTGCCAGCAGACCGGGAGGATCCACTAACTATGGCTACACCTTC
CASRPGGSTNYGYTF
>NA|TRBJ1-1|NA|12|TRBV6-5
TGTGCCAGCAGCGACCGGGACACTGAAGCTTTCTTT
CASSDRDTEAFF
>TRBD1|TRBJ1-2|NA|16|TRBV5-1
TGCGCCAGCAGACCTACGACAGGGACCTATAACTATGGCTACACCTTC
CASRPTTGTYNYGYTF
>TRBD1|TRBJ1-2|NA|16|TRBV7-9
TGTGCCAGCAGCTTAAAACGGGACAGGGATTACTATGGCTACACCTTC
CASSLKRDRDYYGYTF
>TRBD2|TRBJ2-1|once|15|TRBV19
TGTGCCAGTAAACGAACTGGTGCGGGAGTAGATGAGCAGTTCTTC
CASKRTGAGVDEQFF
>NA|TRBJ1-5|NA|13|TRBV12-3/TRBV12-4
TGTGCCAGCAGCAACGGGGGGAATCAGCCCCAGCATTTT
CASSNGGNQPQHF
>TRBD2|TRBJ2-2|once|15|TRBV30
TGTGCCTGGAGAAGGCTAGCGGCAAACACCGGGGAGCTGTTTTTT
CAWRRLAANTGELFF
>NA|TRBJ2-3|NA|12|TRBV5-6
TGTGCCAGCAGCCCGGGAGAGACCACGCAGTATTTT
CASSPGETTQYF
>TRBD1|TRBJ1-4|NA|13|TRBV10-3
TGTGCCATCAGGGGCAGGGGGGATGAAAAACTGTTTTTT
CAIRGRGDEKLFF
>TRBD1|TRBJ1-5|NA|14|TRBV30
TGTGCCTGGAGTGGGACAGGCCTGGGGAGGCCCCAGCATTTT
CAWSGTGLGRPQHF
>NA|TRBJ1-1|NA|17|TRBV5-3
TGTGCCAGAAGCTTGGGCGGCCCCGGGAAGGTGAACACTGAAGCTTTCTTT
CARSLGGPGKVNTEAFF
>NA|TRBJ1-5|NA|14|TRBV21-1
TGTGCCAGCATCCCGGGACAGGGCTTTCAGCCCCAGCATTTT
CASIPGQGFQPQHF
>TRBD1|TRBJ2-2|NA|15|TRBV19
TGTGCCAGTAGCCAAAGACAGGGCGGTTCCGGGGAGCTGTTTTTT
CASSQRQGGSGELFF
>TRBD2|TRBJ2-1|NA|18|TRBV15
TGTGCCACCAGACCGACTAGCGGGGGGGCATTGGGGTACAATGAGCAGTTCTTC
CATRPTSGGALGYNEQFF
>TRBD2|TRBJ2-7|NA|13|TRBV19
TGTGCCAGTAGTCGGGGAGGGAGGCATGAGCAGTACTTC
CASSRGGRHEQYF
>NA|TRBJ1-1|few|12|TRBV10-3
TGTGCCATCATGGGAGGGAACACTGAAGCTTTCTTT
CAIMGGNTEAFF
>TRBD2|TRBJ2-7|NA|17|TRBV6-2/TRBV6-3
TGTGCCAGCAGTTACTCTCCGGGACTAGCGGGGTCCTACGAGCAGTACTTC
CASSYSPGLAGSYEQYF
>TRBD1|TRBJ1-4|NA|13|TRBV30
TGTGCCTGCCTCACCAGGGGGGTCGGAAAACTGTTTTTT
CACLTRGVGKLFF
>TRBD1|TRBJ1-2|NA|14|TRBV18
TGTGCCAGCTCACGAGACAGGGATAACTATGGCTACACCTTC
CASSRDRDNYGYTF
>TRBD2|TRBJ2-2|many|16|TRBV7-9
TGTGCCAGCAGCCCCGGGGACTACATCTACACCGGGGAGCTGTTTTTT
CASSPGDYIYTGELFF
>TRBD2|TRBJ2-2|NA|17|TRBV6-2/TRBV6-3
TGTGCCAGCAGTTATCCCACTAGCGGGGTTAGTGGCGGGGAGCTGTTTTTT
CASSYPTSGVSGGELFF
>TRBD1|TRBJ2-7|NA|16|TRBV28
TGTGCCAGCAGTTTATCCGGGACAGGGGGTAATTACGAGCAGTACTTC
CASSLSGTGGNYEQYF
>TRBD2|TRBJ2-5|once|15|TRBV2
TGTGCCAGCAGCGCGGTAGCGGGAGCTCAAGAGACCCAGTACTTC
CASSAVAGAQETQYF
>NA|TRBJ2-1|NA|12|TRBV27
TGTGCCAGCAGTTTATCGGGCCATGAGCAGTTCTTC
CASSLSGHEQFF
>NA|TRBJ2-2|NA|14|TRBV28
TGTGCCAGCAGTTGGCTAGCCCCCACCGGGGAGCTGTTTTTT
CASSWLAPTGELFF
>TRBD1|TRBJ1-6|NA|14|TRBV30
TGTGCCTGGAGCCCTAGGACAGGGGGTTCACCCCTCCACTTT
CAWSPRTGGSPLHF
>TRBD1|TRBJ2-5|NA|15|TRBV5-5
TGTGCCAGCAGCTTGGGGAACAGGGGTGGAGAGACCCAGTACTTC
CASSLGNRGGETQYF